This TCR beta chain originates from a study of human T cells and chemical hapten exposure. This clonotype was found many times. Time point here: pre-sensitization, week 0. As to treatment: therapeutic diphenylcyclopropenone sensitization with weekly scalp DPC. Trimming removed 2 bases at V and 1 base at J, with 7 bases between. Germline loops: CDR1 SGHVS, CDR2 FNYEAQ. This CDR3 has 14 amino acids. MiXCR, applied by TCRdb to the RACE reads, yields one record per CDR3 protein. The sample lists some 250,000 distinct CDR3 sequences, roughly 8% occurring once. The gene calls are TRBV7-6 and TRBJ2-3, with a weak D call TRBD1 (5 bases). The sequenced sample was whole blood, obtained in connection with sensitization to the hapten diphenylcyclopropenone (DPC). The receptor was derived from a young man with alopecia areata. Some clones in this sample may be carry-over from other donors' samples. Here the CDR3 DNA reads TGTGCCAGCAGCTTAACCAGGGGCACAGATACGCAGTATTTT. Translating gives CASSLTRGTDTQYF. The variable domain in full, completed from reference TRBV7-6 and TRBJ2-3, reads GAGVSQSPRYKVTKRGQDVALRCDPISGHVSLYWYRQALGQGPEFLTYFNYEAQQDKSGLPNDRFSAERPEGSISTLTIQRTEQRDSAMYRCASSLTRGTDTQYFGPGTRLTVL.